These 25 T cell receptor beta chains were all obtained from the same sample, sequenced in a study of OX40 agonist ivuxolimab in advanced cancers. Produced via immunoSEQ multiplex PCR; TCRdb's table is partial and in-frame only. The sample carries around 34,000 clones, nearly 90% recorded once. The material was CD4+ or CD8+ T cells sorted from blood, obtained in a trial of the OX40 agonist ivuxolimab. These receptors all stem from an adult with an advanced solid tumor such as melanoma, head and neck, liver or kidney cancer.

The chain links TRBV7-9 to TRBJ2-7; 10 bases match TRBD1. Trimming removed 2 bases from V and 1 base from J; junction bases left unmatched: 11. CDR1 SEHNR and CDR2 FQNEAQ come from the germline V gene (reference sequence). This CDR3 has 18 amino acids. For the CDR3, the DNA is TGTGCCAGCAGCTTAACATGGGACAGGGGAAGGACATCCTACGAGCAGTACTTC. It encodes CASSLTWDRGRTSYEQYF.

This clone was found once. CDR3 nucleotide sequence: TGTGCCAGCAGTTACTCGGACACCTTCGACGAGCAGTACTTC. As protein: CASSYSDTFDEQYF. The J gene is TRBJ2-7, the V gene TRBV6-5; tentatively, D is TRBD1 (5 bases). Between the trimmed V and J ends, which lost 0 bases and 5 bases, there was a span of 11 bases. In germline, CDR1 is MNHEY, CDR2 SVGAGI. The CDR3 length is 14 residues.

This chain uses TRBV9 with TRBJ2-1, with TRBD1 identical over 10 bases. The CDR3 runs 16 residues. From germline, CDR1 is SGDLS and CDR2 YYNGEE. V was clipped by 2 bases and J by 2 bases; unmatched bases: 4. CDR3 DNA sequence: TGTGCCAGCAGCGTCGGACAGGGGGGCACCTACAATGAGCAGTTCTTC. It codes for CASSVGQGGTYNEQFF.

The chain links TRBV9 to TRBJ2-3, with 13 bases lining up with TRBD2. The J segment lost 3 bases and the V segment lost 4 bases, leaving 5 bases of the junction unmatched. This CDR3 comprises 16 residues. Germline lookup yields CDR1 SGDLS and CDR2 YYNGEE. The DNA of the CDR3 is TGTGCCAGCAGCCTCTGGACTAGCGGGGGAACAGATACGCAGTATTTT. Its translation is CASSLWTSGGTDTQYF.

V and J are TRBV6-5 and TRBJ1-1; D perhaps matches TRBD1 (6 bases). The V and J ends lost 0 bases and 5 bases respectively, with 7 bases between them. The CDR3 spans 13 residues. Per the germline V gene, CDR1 is MNHEY and CDR2 is SVGAGI. CDR3 region: CASSYSRGTEAFF. CDR3 in DNA: TGTGCCAGCAGTTACTCGAGGGGGACTGAAGCTTTCTTT.

V gene TRBV15 combines with J gene TRBJ2-6; no definite D call. Per germline, CDR1 LNHNV and CDR2 YYDKDF (reference sequence). The CDR3 has 12 amino acids. The ends were cut back, 8 bases at V and 2 bases at J, with 4 bases in the middle. The CDR3, as DNA: TGTGCCACCGGGCCTGGGGCCAACGTCCTGACTTTC. Protein: CATGPGANVLTF.

V is TRBV25-1 and J is TRBJ2-3; possibly TRBD2 for D (6 bases). Germline V gene data show CDR1 as MGHDK and CDR2 as SYGVNS. The CDR3 is 15 amino acids. V was cut by 6 bases and J by 3 bases, with 16 bases left in between. In DNA, the CDR3 is TGTGCCAGCAGCCGTATGGGGGGAGAGACAGATACGCAGTATTTT. Residues: CASSRMGGETDTQYF.

This rearrangement joins TRBV2 to TRBJ1-1, with a tentative D call TRBD1 (5 bases). This CDR3 is 13 amino acids long. The germline V and J ends were trimmed by 7 bases and 10 bases, with 19 bases remaining between them. CDR1 and CDR2 (germline): SNHLY, FYNNEI. CDR3 DNA sequence: TGTGCCAGCATACGTCCGGGGACGGAGGGAGCTTTCTTT. Translation gives CASIRPGTEGAFF.

This chain joins TRBV25-1 and TRBJ2-2, with a weak D call TRBD2 (6 bases). CDR3 length equals 13 residues. Trimming shortened V by 3 bases and J by 5 bases, and 7 bases separated the two germline ends. In germline, CDR1 is MGHDK, CDR2 SYGVNS. CDR3 in amino acids: CASSDGGTGELFF. Written as DNA, the CDR3 is TGTGCCAGCAGTGATGGGGGGACCGGGGAGCTGTTTTTT. The variable domain in full, with the rest retrieved from reference TRBV25-1 and TRBJ2-2, is EADIYQTPRYLVIGTGKKITLECSQTMGHDKMYWYQQDPGMELHLIHYSYGVNSTEKGDLSSESTVSRIRTEHFPLTLESARPSHTSQYLCASSDGGTGELFFGEGSRLTVL.

This chain links TRBV5-6 with TRBJ1-2; 7 bases agree with TRBD1. V gave up 0 bases and J gave up 6 bases; unmatched junction bases: 2. Germline CDR1 SGHDT, CDR2 YYEEEE. The CDR3 totals 13 residues. The CDR3 nucleotides are TGTGCCAGCAGCTTGGCCGACAGGGATGGCTACACCTTC. Translated, it gives CASSLADRDGYTF.

V gene TRBV27 combines with J gene TRBJ1-1; unclear D gene. V lost 1 base and J 0 bases, leaving 12 bases between the germline ends. The CDR3 has 16 amino acids. Germline CDR1 is MNHEY and CDR2 is SMNVEV (reference sequence). This CDR3 is CASSLFMGGLNTEAFF. CDR3 bases: TGTGCCAGCAGTTTATTTATGGGTGGATTGAACACTGAAGCTTTCTTT.

The rearrangement links TRBV2 to TRBJ2-7, with D possibly being TRBD2 (6 bases). The V end lost 7 bases, the J end lost 0 bases, and 16 bases lay between the germline ends. The CDR3 has 15 amino acids. CDR1 and CDR2 (germline): SNHLY, FYNNEI. The CDR3 sequence: CASNRRDSSSYEQYF. Written as DNA, the CDR3 is TGTGCCAGCAACCGCCGGGACTCGAGCTCCTACGAGCAGTACTTC. Complete variable domain (other parts from reference TRBV2 and TRBJ2-7): EPEVTQTPSHQVTQMGQEVILRCVPISNHLYFYWYRQILGQKVEFLVSFYNNEISEKSEIFDDQFSVERPDGSNFTLKIRSTKLEDSAMYFCASNRRDSSSYEQYFGPGTRLTVT.

The chain recombines TRBV6-1 with TRBJ2-7, with D perhaps TRBD1 (6 bases). Between the trimmed V and J ends, which lost 2 bases and 4 bases, there was a span of 15 bases. Germline lookup yields CDR1 MNHNS and CDR2 SASEGT. CDR3 length: 15 residues. CDR3: CASSENQGLKYEQYF. The CDR3 DNA is TGTGCCAGCAGTGAAAACCAGGGGCTCAAGTACGAGCAGTACTTC.

The chain is built from TRBV4-3 and TRBJ2-3, with TRBD1 identical over 9 bases. Trimming cost V 0 bases and J 4 bases; bases outside gene matches: 8. Germline V gene sequence: CDR1 LGHNA, CDR2 YSLEER. The CDR3 has 17 amino acids. The CDR3 region is CASSQDRGQGGADTQYF. DNA of the CDR3: TGCGCCAGCAGCCAAGATAGGGGACAGGGAGGAGCAGATACGCAGTATTTT.

In DNA, the CDR3 is TGTGCCAGCAGCTTAGGTTATGGCTACACCTTC. This translates into CASSLGYGYTF. The chain is built from TRBV5-4 and TRBJ1-2; D is undetermined. V lost 2 bases and J lost 5, with 4 bases in between. CDR3 length equals 11 residues. CDR1 and CDR2 from the germline V gene are SGHNT and YYREEE (reference sequence).

This clone was seen a handful of times. The chain is built from TRBV28 and TRBJ2-2, with TRBD1 matching 9 bases. Losses at the gene ends were 6 bases for V and 6 bases for J; bases not matched to a gene: 11. From germline, CDR1 is MDHEN and CDR2 SYDVKM. The CDR3 is 16 amino acids. The CDR3 sequence is CASRNPGQGFAGELFF. The CDR3 DNA follows: TGTGCCAGCAGAAATCCGGGACAGGGATTTGCCGGGGAGCTGTTTTTT.

The chain combines TRBV18 with TRBJ1-4, with unresolved D. The CDR3 covers 15 residues. V was cut by 3 bases and J by 3 bases, with 11 bases left in between. Germline V CDR1 and CDR2: KGHSH, LQKENI. The CDR3 region is CASSPGVAANEKLFF. The DNA of the CDR3 is TGTGCCAGCTCACCCGGGGTCGCGGCTAATGAAAAACTGTTTTTT.

This clone was seen only once. The CDR3 DNA follows: TGTGCCAGCATTGGCCTGCCAGAGACCCAGTACTTC. This codes for CASIGLPETQYF. The chain is built from TRBV2 and TRBJ2-5; D remains ambiguous. The CDR3 length is 12 residues. Trimming shortened V by 7 bases and J by 4 bases, and 10 bases separated the two germline ends. The germline gives CDR1 SNHLY, CDR2 FYNNEI.

The V call is TRBV5-1, the J call TRBJ2-3; 11 bases fit TRBD2. From germline, CDR1 is SGHRS and CDR2 YFSETQ. After removal of 5 bases from V and 4 bases from J, the junction contained 6 bases not matched to a gene. The CDR3 contains 15 residues. CDR3 loop: CASRTSGGEADTQYF. The CDR3 nucleotides read TGCGCCAGCAGAACTAGCGGGGGTGAGGCAGATACGCAGTATTTT.

J is TRBJ1-1 and V is TRBV5-5; a possible D gene is TRBD1 (5 bases). Per the germline V gene, CDR1 is SGHKS and CDR2 is YYEKEE (reference sequence). This CDR3 contains 14 residues. The V end lost 4 bases, the J end lost 4 bases, and 14 bases lay between the germline ends. CDR3 sequence reads: CASSNPSGSTEAFF. In nucleotides, the CDR3 is TGTGCCAGCAGCAACCCCTCAGGGTCCACTGAAGCTTTCTTT. The entire variable domain, with the rest obtained from reference TRBV5-5 and TRBJ1-1, is as follows: DAGVTQSPTHLIKTRGQQVTLRCSPISGHKSVSWYQQVLGQGPQFIFQYYEKEERGRGNFPDRFSARQFPNYSSELNVNALLLGDSALYLCASSNPSGSTEAFFGQGTRLTVV.

The V call is TRBV11-2, the J call TRBJ2-5; D is undetermined. Germline-derived CDR1 and CDR2 are SGHAT and FQNNGV. This CDR3 is built from 14 residues. V lost 5 bases to trimming and J lost 1 base, with 11 bases between them. CDR3 sequence: CASSLAPSQETQYF. CDR3 DNA: TGTGCCAGCAGCCTCGCCCCAAGCCAAGAGACCCAGTACTTC.

The chain is built from TRBV2 and TRBJ1-1; 7 positions agree with TRBD1. Germline CDR1 SNHLY, CDR2 FYNNEI. This CDR3 is 15 amino acids long. Germline trimming cut 7 bases from V and 1 base from J; bases unmatched to any gene: 9. CDR3 in amino acids: CASNPTGVGNTEAFF. For the CDR3, the DNA is TGTGCCAGCAATCCCACAGGGGTCGGGAACACTGAAGCTTTCTTT.

The CDR3: CATSWDSNTEAFF. The CDR3 bases are TGTGCCACCAGCTGGGACAGTAACACTGAAGCTTTCTTT. The chain recombines TRBV15 with TRBJ1-1; 7 bases line up with TRBD1. CDR1 and CDR2 from the germline V gene are LNHNV and YYDKDF (reference sequence). Losses at the gene ends were 5 bases for V and 2 bases for J; bases not matched to a gene: 2. The CDR3 is 13 residues long.

The chain employs TRBV27 and TRBJ1-5; 8 bases line up with TRBD1. Per the germline V gene, CDR1 is MNHEY and CDR2 is SMNVEV (reference sequence). CDR3 length: 14 amino acids. V lost 8 bases, J lost 1 base, and 4 bases stayed unmatched. This chain's CDR3 is CASGRQGSNQPQHF. In DNA form, the CDR3 reads TGTGCCAGCGGAAGACAGGGGAGCAATCAGCCCCAGCATTTT.

This clone occurred once. This rearrangement joins TRBV19 to TRBJ2-3; D unclear. CDR3 size: 15 residues. From germline, CDR1 is LNHDA and CDR2 SQIVND (reference sequence). V lost 0 bases, J lost 4 bases, and 11 bases lay in between. CDR3 amino acids: CASSIDPKGPDTQYF. The CDR3 nucleotides are TGTGCCAGTAGTATAGATCCAAAGGGTCCAGATACGCAGTATTTT.